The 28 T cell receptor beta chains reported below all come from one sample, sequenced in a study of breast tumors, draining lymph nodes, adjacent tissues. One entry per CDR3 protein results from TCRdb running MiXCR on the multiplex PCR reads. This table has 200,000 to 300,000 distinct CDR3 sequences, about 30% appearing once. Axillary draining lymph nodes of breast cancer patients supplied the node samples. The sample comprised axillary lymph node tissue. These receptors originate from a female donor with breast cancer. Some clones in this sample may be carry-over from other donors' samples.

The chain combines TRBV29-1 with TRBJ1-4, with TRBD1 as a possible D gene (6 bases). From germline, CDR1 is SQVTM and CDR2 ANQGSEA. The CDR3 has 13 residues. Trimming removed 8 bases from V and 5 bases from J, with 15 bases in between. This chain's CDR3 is CSLNRGGNEKLFF. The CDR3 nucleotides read TGCAGCTTAAATCGAGGGGGAAATGAAAAACTGTTTTTT.

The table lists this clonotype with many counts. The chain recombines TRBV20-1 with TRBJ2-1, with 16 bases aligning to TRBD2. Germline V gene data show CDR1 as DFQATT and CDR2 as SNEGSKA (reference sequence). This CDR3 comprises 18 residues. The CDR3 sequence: CSLTGTSGRDSSYNEQFF. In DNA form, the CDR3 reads TGCAGCCTAACGGGGACTAGCGGGAGGGATAGCTCCTACAATGAGCAGTTCTTC.

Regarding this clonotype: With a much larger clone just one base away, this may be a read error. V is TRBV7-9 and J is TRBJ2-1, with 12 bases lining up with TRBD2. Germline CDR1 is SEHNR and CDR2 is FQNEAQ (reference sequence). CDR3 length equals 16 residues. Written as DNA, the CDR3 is TGTGCCAGCAGAAGGCTAGCGGGAGGGAATTACAATGAGCAGTCCTTC. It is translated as CASRRLAGGNYNEQSF.

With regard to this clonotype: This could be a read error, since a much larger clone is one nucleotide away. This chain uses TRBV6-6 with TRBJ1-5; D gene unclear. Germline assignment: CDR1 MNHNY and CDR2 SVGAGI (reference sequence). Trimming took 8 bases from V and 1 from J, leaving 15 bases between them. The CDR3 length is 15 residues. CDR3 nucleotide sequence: TGTGCCAGCGGCCTTACAGTGATCAGCAATCAGCCCCAGCATTTT. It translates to CASGLTVISNQPQHF.

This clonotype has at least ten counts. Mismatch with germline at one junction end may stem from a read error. The CDR3 sequence: CSARDRKGAYKQYF. The DNA for the CDR3 is TGCAGTGCTAGAGATCGTAAAGGGGCCTACAAGCAGTACTTC. The J gene is TRBJ2-7, the V gene TRBV20-1; TRBD1 might be the D (5 bases). In germline, CDR1 is DFQATT, CDR2 SNEGSKA (reference sequence). This CDR3 spans 14 amino acids.

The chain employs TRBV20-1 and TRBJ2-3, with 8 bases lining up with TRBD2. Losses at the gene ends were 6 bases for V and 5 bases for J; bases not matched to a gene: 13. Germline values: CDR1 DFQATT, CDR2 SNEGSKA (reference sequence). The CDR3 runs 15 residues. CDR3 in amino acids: CSAVPGLVRKDTQYF. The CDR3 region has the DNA TGCAGTGCCGTTCCGGGACTAGTGAGAAAAGATACGCAGTATTTT.

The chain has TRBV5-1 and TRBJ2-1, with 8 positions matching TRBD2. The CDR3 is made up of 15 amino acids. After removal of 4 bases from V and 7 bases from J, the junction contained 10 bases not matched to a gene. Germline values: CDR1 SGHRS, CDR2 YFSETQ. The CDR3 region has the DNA TGCGCCAGCAGCGGGGGACTAGTAATTGATAATGAGCAGTTCTTC. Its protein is CASSGGLVIDNEQFF.

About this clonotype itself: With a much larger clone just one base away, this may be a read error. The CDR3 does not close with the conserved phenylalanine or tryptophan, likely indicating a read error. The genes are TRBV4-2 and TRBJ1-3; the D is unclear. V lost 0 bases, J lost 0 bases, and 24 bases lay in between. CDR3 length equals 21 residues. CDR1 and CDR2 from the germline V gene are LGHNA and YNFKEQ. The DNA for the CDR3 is TGTGCCAGCAGCCAAGAAGCACGGTCCAAAGGACGGGTGTCCTCTGGAAACACCATATATCTT. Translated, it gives CASSQEARSKGRVSSGNTIYL.

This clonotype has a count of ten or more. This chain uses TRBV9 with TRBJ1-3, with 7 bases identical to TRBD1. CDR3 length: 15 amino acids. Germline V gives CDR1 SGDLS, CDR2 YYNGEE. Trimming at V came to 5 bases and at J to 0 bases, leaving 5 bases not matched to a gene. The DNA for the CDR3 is TGTGCCAGCAGTCCAGGGACAGACTCTGGAAACACCATATATTTT. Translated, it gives CASSPGTDSGNTIYF.

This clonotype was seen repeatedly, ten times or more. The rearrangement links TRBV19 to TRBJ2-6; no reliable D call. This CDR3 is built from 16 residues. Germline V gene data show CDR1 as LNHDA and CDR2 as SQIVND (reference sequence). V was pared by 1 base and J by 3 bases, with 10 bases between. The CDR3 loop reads CASSIGRLVGANVLTF. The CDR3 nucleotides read TGTGCCAGTAGTATAGGCCGGCTCGTTGGGGCCAACGTCCTGACTTTC.

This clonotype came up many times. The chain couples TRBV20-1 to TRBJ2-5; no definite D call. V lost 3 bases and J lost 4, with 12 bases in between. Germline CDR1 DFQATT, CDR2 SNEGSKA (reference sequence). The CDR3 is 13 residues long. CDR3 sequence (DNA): TGCAGTGCTAGGGAAGCGTGGAGAGAGACCCAGTACTTC. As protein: CSAREAWRETQYF.

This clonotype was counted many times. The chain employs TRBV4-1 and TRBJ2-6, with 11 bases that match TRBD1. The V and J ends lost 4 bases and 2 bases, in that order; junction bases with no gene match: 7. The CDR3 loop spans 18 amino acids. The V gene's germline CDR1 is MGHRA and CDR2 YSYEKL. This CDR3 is CASSPWTGGSPGANVLTF. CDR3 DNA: TGCGCCAGCAGCCCGTGGACAGGGGGCTCCCCTGGGGCCAACGTCCTGACTTTC.

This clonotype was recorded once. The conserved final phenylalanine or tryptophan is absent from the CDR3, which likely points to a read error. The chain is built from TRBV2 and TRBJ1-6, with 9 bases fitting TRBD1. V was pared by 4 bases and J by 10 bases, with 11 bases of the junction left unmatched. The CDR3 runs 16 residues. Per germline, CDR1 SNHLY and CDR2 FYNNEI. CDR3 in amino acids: CASSGRGTGTRSPLHL. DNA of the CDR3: TGTGCCAGCAGTGGCAGGGGGACAGGGACACGATCACCCCTCCACCTC.

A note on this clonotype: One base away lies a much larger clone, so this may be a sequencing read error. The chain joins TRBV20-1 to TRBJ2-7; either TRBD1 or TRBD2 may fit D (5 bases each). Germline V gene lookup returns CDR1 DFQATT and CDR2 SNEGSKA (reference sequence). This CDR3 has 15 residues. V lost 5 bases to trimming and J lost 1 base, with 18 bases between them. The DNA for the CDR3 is TGCAGTGCTCGTTCAGGGACCCTAAGATCCTACGAGCAGTACTTC. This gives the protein CSARSGTLRSYEQYF.

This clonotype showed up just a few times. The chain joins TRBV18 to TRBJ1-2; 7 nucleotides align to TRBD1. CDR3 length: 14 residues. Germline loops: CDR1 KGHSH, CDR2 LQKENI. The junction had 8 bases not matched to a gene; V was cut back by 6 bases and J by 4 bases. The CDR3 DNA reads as TGTGCCAGCTCCCTCGGCCGGGACAGCTATGGCTACACCTTC. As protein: CASSLGRDSYGYTF.

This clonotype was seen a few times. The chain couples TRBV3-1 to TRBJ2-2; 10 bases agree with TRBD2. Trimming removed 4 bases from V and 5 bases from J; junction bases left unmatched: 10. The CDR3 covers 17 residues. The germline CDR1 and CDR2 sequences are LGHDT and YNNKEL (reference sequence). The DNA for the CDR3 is TGTGCCAGCAGCCCAGCGGGAGGGCCCTCGGATACCGGGGAGCTGTTTTTT. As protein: CASSPAGGPSDTGELFF. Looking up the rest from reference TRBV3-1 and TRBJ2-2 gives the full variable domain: DTAVSQTPKYLVTQMGNDKSIKCEQNLGHDTMYWYKQDSKKFLKIMFSYNNKELIINETVPNRFSPKSPDKAHLNLHINSLELGDSAVYFCASSPAGGPSDTGELFFGEGSRLTVL.

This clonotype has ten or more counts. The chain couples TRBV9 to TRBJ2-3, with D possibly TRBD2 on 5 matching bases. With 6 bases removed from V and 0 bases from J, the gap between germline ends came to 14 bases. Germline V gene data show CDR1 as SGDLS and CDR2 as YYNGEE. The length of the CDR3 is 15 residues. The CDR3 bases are TGTGCCAGCATGGGAAGCGGTTCTAGCACAGATACGCAGTATTTT. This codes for CASMGSGSSTDTQYF. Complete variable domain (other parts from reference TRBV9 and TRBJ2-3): DSGVTQTPKHLITATGQRVTLRCSPRSGDLSVYWYQQSLDQGLQFLIQYYNGEERAKGNILERFSAQQFPDLHSELNLSSLELGDSALYFCASMGSGSSTDTQYFGPGTRLTVL.

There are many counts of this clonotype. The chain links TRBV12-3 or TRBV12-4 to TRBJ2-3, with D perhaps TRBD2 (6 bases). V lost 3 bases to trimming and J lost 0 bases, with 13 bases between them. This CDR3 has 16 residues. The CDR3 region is CASSFQGGTSTDTQYF. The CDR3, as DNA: TGTGCCAGCAGTTTTCAGGGCGGGACCAGCACAGATACGCAGTATTTT.

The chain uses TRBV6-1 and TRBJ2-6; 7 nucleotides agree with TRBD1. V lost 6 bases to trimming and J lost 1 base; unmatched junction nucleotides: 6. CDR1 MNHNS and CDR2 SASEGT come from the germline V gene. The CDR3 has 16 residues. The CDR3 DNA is TGTGCCAGCAGGAGGGACAGTGGATCTGGGGCCAACGTCCTGACTTTC. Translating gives CASRRDSGSGANVLTF.

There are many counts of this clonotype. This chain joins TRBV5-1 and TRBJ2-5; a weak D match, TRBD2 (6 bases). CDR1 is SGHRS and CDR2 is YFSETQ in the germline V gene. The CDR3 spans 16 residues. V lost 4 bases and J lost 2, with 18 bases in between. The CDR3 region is CASSRAVGTGQETQYF. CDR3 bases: TGCGCCAGCAGCCGGGCGGTGGGGACTGGACAAGAGACCCAGTACTTC. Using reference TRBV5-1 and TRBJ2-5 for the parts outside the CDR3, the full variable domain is KAGVTQTPRYLIKTRGQQVTLSCSPISGHRSVSWYQQTPGQGLQFLFEYFSETQRNKGNFPGRFSGRQFSNSRSEMNVSTLELGDSALYLCASSRAVGTGQETQYFGPGTRLLVL.

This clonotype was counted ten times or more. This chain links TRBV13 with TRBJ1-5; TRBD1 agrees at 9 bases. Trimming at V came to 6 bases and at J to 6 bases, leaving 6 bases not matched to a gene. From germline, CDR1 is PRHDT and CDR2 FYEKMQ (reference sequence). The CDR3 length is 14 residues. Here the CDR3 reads CASRRDRVSQPQHF. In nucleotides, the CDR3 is TGTGCCAGCAGACGGGACAGGGTAAGTCAGCCCCAGCATTTT.

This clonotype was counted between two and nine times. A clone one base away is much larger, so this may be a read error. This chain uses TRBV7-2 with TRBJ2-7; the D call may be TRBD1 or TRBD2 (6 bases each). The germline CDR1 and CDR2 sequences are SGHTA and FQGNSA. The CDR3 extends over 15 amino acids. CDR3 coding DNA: TGTGCCAGCAGCTTAAGAGCAGGGGCGGACTACGAGCAGCACTTC. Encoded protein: CASSLRAGADYEQHF.

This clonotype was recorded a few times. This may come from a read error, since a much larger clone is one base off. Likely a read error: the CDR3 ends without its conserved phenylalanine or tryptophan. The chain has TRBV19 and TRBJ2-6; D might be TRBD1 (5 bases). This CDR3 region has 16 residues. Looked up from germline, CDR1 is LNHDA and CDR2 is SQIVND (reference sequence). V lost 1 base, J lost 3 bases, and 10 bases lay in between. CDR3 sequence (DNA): TGTGCCAGTAGTATAGGTAGGGGAAGTGGGGCCAACGTCCTGACTTCC. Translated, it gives CASSIGRGSGANVLTS.

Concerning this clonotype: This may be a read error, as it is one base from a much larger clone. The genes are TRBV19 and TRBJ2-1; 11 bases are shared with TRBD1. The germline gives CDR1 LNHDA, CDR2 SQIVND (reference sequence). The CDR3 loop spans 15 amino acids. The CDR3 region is CASSIRDRGIDEQSF. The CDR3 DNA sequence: TGTGCCAGTAGTATCAGGGACAGGGGGATCGATGAGCAGTCCTTC.

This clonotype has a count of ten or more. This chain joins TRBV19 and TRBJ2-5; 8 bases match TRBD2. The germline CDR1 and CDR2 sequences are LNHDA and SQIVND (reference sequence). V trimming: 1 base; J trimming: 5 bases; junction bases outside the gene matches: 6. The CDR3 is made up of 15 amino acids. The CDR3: CASSIGAAGEETQYF. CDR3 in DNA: TGTGCCAGTAGTATAGGGGCAGCGGGAGAGGAGACCCAGTACTTC.

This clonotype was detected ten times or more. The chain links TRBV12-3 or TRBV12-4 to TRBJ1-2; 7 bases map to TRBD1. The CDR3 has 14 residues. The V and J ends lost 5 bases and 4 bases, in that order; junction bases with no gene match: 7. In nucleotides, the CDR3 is TGTGCCAGCAGTCCGGGAGACAGGGCCTATGGCTACACCTTC. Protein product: CASSPGDRAYGYTF.

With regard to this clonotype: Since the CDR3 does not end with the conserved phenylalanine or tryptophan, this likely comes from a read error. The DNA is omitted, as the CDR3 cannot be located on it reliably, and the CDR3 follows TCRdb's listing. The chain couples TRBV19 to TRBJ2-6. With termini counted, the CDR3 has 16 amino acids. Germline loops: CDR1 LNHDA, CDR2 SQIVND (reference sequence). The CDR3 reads CASSPDGRSGANVLTS.

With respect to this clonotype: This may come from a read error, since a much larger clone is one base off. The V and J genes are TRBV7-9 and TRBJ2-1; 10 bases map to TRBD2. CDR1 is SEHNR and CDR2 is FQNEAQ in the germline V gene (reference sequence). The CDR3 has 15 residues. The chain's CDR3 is CASNPSGSSYNEQLF. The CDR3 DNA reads TGTGCCAGCAACCCTAGCGGGAGCTCCTACAATGAGCAGCTCTTC.